Each of the 23 T cell receptor beta chains below was sequenced from the same sample in a study of blood T cell repertoires in COVID-19. This table comes from immunoSEQ multiplex PCR, and its TCRdb copy is limited to in-frame clones, with some not included. The sample records approximately 200,000 clones, around 79% being singletons. Sequencing was done on a sample of peripheral blood. The source of these receptors is a woman aged 40 to 50 with COVID-19, enrolled during active disease.

This clone was seen a handful of times. V and J are TRBV5-6 and TRBJ2-1; the match to TRBD2 covers 7 bases. Germline V gene sequence: CDR1 SGHDT, CDR2 YYEEEE. Trimming removed 1 base from V and 0 bases from J; junction bases left unmatched: 4. The CDR3 is made up of 16 amino acids. The CDR3 DNA is TGTGCCAGCAGCTTGCTAGCGGCTGACTCCTACAATGAGCAGTTCTTC. Its protein product is CASSLLAADSYNEQFF.

J is TRBJ1-2 and V is TRBV4-2, with D unclear. Looked up from germline, CDR1 is LGHNA and CDR2 is YNFKEQ. The ends were cut back, 1 base at V and 8 bases at J, with 17 bases in the middle. CDR3 size: 15 residues. The CDR3 sequence is CASSQVDRRVEGYTF. In DNA, the CDR3 is TGTGCCAGCAGCCAAGTGGATCGGAGGGTTGAAGGCTACACCTTC.

This clone was seen a handful of times. The J gene is TRBJ2-1, the V gene TRBV27; 11 bases line up with TRBD2. This CDR3 has 15 amino acids. Germline trimming cut 7 bases from V and 7 bases from J; bases unmatched to any gene: 9. Germline CDR1 MNHEY, CDR2 SMNVEV (reference sequence). This CDR3 is CASTSLAGAANEQFF. DNA of the CDR3: TGTGCCAGCACCTCACTAGCGGGAGCTGCAAATGAGCAGTTCTTC.

The gene calls are TRBV4-2 and TRBJ1-2; D might be TRBD1 (6 bases). The CDR3 is made up of 20 amino acids. Germline loops: CDR1 LGHNA, CDR2 YNFKEQ. V lost 0 bases to trimming and J lost 4 bases, with 27 bases between them. The CDR3 loop reads CASSQDGQLTASGMIYGYTF. CDR3 sequence (DNA): TGTGCCAGCAGCCAAGATGGACAGCTCACGGCCTCCGGGATGATCTATGGCTACACCTTC.

The chain is built from TRBV19 and TRBJ1-2, with 7 bases fitting TRBD1. The V segment lost 1 base and the J segment 1 base; nucleotides outside the gene matches: 3. CDR1 is LNHDA, CDR2 SQIVND, per germline (reference sequence). CDR3 length equals 15 residues. The CDR3 is CASSIAGTDNYGYTF. CDR3 in DNA: TGTGCCAGTAGTATAGCGGGGACAGATAACTATGGCTACACCTTC.

The rearrangement links TRBV27 to TRBJ2-7; no clear D. V gave up 6 bases and J gave up 3 bases, with 15 bases separating them. The CDR3 consists of 14 residues. In germline, CDR1 is MNHEY, CDR2 SMNVEV (reference sequence). CDR3 sequence: CASRGAAERYEQYF. For the CDR3, the DNA is TGTGCCAGCAGGGGTGCGGCAGAGCGCTACGAGCAGTACTTC.

The CDR3, as DNA: TGTGCCAGCAGTCCGGCAGGGTCGGGTGATGAGCAGTTCTTC. Translated: CASSPAGSGDEQFF. The chain joins TRBV28 to TRBJ2-1; D perhaps matches TRBD1 (5 bases). This CDR3 spans 14 amino acids. Germline CDR1 and CDR2: MDHEN and SYDVKM. Trimming cost V 5 bases and J 8 bases, with 16 bases left between them. Complete variable domain (other parts from reference TRBV28 and TRBJ2-1): DVKVTQSSRYLVKRTGEKVFLECVQDMDHENMFWYRQDPGLGLRLIYFSYDVKMKEKGDIPEGYSVSREKKERFSLILESASTNQTSMYLCASSPAGSGDEQFFGPGTRLTVL.

This chain links TRBV7-3 with TRBJ2-1; 14 bases are a match to TRBD2. CDR3 length equals 16 residues. The V segment lost 4 bases and the J segment 3 bases; nucleotides outside the gene matches: 2. Germline V gene sequence: CDR1 SGHTA, CDR2 FQGTGA. In DNA form, the CDR3 reads TGTGCCAGCAGCTCAGGGACTAGCGGGGGCTACAATGAGCAGTTCTTC. It specifies CASSSGTSGGYNEQFF.

The chain carries TRBV10-3 and TRBJ1-1, with a possible D match to TRBD1 (5 bases). V was shortened by 4 bases and J by 4 bases, with 10 bases between the two germline ends. The CDR3 covers 13 residues. Germline CDR1 reads ENHRY; CDR2 reads SYGVKD. The CDR3 loop reads CAISGQGRTEAFF. The CDR3 DNA reads TGTGCCATCAGTGGTCAGGGCCGCACTGAAGCTTTCTTT.

The V gene is TRBV5-1, the J gene TRBJ2-1; 13 bases line up with TRBD2. The CDR3 spans 13 residues. Germline CDR1 is SGHRS and CDR2 is YFSETQ. Losses at the gene ends were 6 bases for V and 9 bases for J; bases not matched to a gene: 3. The CDR3 coding sequence is TGCGCCAGCAAGACTAGCGGGGGGACTGAGCAGTTCTTC. Amino acids: CASKTSGGTEQFF.

J is TRBJ2-2 and V is TRBV2; no firm D call. Germline CDR1 SNHLY, CDR2 FYNNEI. This CDR3 spans 14 amino acids. Trimming shortened V by 1 base and J by 5 bases, and 8 bases separated the two germline ends. The CDR3 protein is CASSEGLVTGELFF. The CDR3 nucleotides are TGTGCCAGCAGTGAAGGACTCGTAACCGGGGAGCTGTTTTTT.

The chain is built from TRBV20-1 and TRBJ2-7; 8 nucleotides match TRBD2. V trimming: 5 bases; J trimming: 11 bases; junction bases outside the gene matches: 8. The CDR3 has 11 residues. Germline V gives CDR1 DFQATT, CDR2 SNEGSKA (reference sequence). The CDR3 loop is CSAPLAGGKYF. For the CDR3, the DNA is TGCAGTGCTCCCCTTGCGGGAGGCAAGTACTTC.

This chain links TRBV4-1 with TRBJ1-1; 8 nucleotides match TRBD1. J was trimmed by 1 base and V by 1 base; bases with no gene match: 14. CDR1 MGHRA and CDR2 YSYEKL come from the germline V gene. CDR3 length: 19 amino acids. CDR3 coding DNA: TGCGCCAGCAGCCAAGGGAGACTCAGGACAGGGACGAGGAACACTGAAGCTTTCTTT. It is translated as CASSQGRLRTGTRNTEAFF.

This chain uses TRBV4-1 with TRBJ2-4; 7 nucleotides agree with TRBD2. Germline assignment: CDR1 MGHRA and CDR2 YSYEKL. This CDR3 is built from 18 residues. The V gene end was trimmed by 1 base and the J gene end by 6 bases; junction bases not matched to a gene: 15. Here the CDR3 reads CASSQGHGEGQMANIQYF. The CDR3 nucleotides are TGCGCCAGCAGCCAAGGACATGGGGAGGGTCAAATGGCAAACATTCAGTACTTC.

J is TRBJ2-5 and V is TRBV2, with D perhaps TRBD1 (6 bases). Trimming shortened V by 8 bases and J by 4 bases, and 8 bases separated the two germline ends. This CDR3 has 11 residues. CDR1 and CDR2 (germline): SNHLY, FYNNEI. CDR3 sequence: CASVGGETQYF. The DNA of the CDR3 is TGTGCCAGCGTAGGGGGAGAGACCCAGTACTTC.

J is TRBJ2-7 and V is TRBV7-8; 8 bases line up with TRBD1. V shed 5 bases, J shed 2 bases, and the junction held 8 bases outside the gene matches. The CDR3 runs to 15 residues. CDR1 is SGHVS and CDR2 is FQNEAQ in the germline V gene. The CDR3 loop reads CASSSINRGTYEQYF. The CDR3 DNA is TGTGCCAGCAGCAGTATTAACAGGGGGACCTACGAGCAGTACTTC.

This clone was observed a handful of times. The chain links TRBV3-1 (or the pseudogene TRBV3-2) to TRBJ2-2; 8 nucleotides agree with TRBD1. CDR1 and CDR2 from the germline V gene are LGHDT and YNNKEL (reference sequence). The CDR3 is 15 residues long. Trimming cost V 6 bases and J 7 bases; bases outside gene matches: 10. CDR3 coding DNA: TGTGCCAGCAGTCGACCTACAGGGGGAGTCGGGGAGCTGTTTTTT. Residues: CASSRPTGGVGELFF.

The rearrangement uses TRBV5-1 and TRBJ2-1, with D possibly TRBD1 on 6 matching bases. This CDR3 contains 15 residues. V shed 3 bases and J shed 8 bases, with 18 bases lying between them. Germline V gene lookup returns CDR1 SGHRS and CDR2 YFSETQ. The CDR3 reads CASSYGVGARDEQFF. The CDR3 bases are TGCGCCAGCAGCTACGGGGTGGGGGCGAGGGATGAGCAGTTCTTC.

This chain uses TRBV6-5 with TRBJ2-7, with 12 bases aligning to TRBD2. In germline, CDR1 is MNHEY, CDR2 SVGAGI. This CDR3 has 15 amino acids. The V gene end was trimmed by 8 bases and the J gene end by 0 bases; junction bases not matched to a gene: 5. This CDR3 is CASGSTSGSSYEQYF. Here the CDR3 DNA reads TGTGCCAGCGGATCGACTAGCGGGAGCTCCTACGAGCAGTACTTC.

The rearrangement links TRBV5-8 to TRBJ2-3; TRBD2 aligns across 7 bases. Trimming removed 4 bases from V and 0 bases from J; junction bases left unmatched: 8. The CDR3 sequence is 16 residues long. Per germline, CDR1 SGHTS and CDR2 YDEGEE. CDR3 protein: CASSPLGGGSTDTQYF. DNA for the CDR3: TGTGCCAGCAGCCCCCTGGGCGGGGGAAGCACAGATACGCAGTATTTT.

This chain links TRBV7-2 with TRBJ2-7, with 7 bases matching TRBD1. CDR3 length: 14 residues. V was pared by 9 bases and J by 3 bases, with 11 bases of the junction left unmatched. Germline CDR1 reads SGHTA; CDR2 reads FQGNSA. CDR3 region: CASGLDRLHYEQYF. The DNA of the CDR3 is TGTGCCAGTGGCTTGGACAGGCTCCACTACGAGCAGTACTTC.

The V and J genes are TRBV5-1 and TRBJ1-4; D not certain. CDR3 length: 13 amino acids. Germline CDR1 and CDR2: SGHRS and YFSETQ. Deletions cut 4 bases from V and 6 bases from J, with 10 bases between. As DNA, the CDR3 is TGCGCCAGCAGCGGGCAGGTTGATGAAAAACTGTTTTTT. It yields the protein CASSGQVDEKLFF.

As concerns this clone: Just one base apart from a much larger clone, this may be a read error. In the same sample, other DNA sequences code for this CDR3. This chain links TRBV30 with TRBJ1-1, with D perhaps matching TRBD1 (5 bases). Trimming took 5 bases from V and 6 from J, leaving 16 bases between them. From germline, CDR1 is GTSNPN and CDR2 SVGIG (reference sequence). This CDR3 contains 13 residues. This chain's CDR3 is CAWVGLGGAEAFF. As DNA, the CDR3 is TGTGCCTGGGTGGGGCTGGGCGGGGCTGAAGCTTTCTTT. Supplemented by reference TRBV30 and TRBJ1-1, the full variable domain reads SQTIHQWPATLVQPVGSPLSLECTVEGTSNPNLYWYRQAAGRGLQLLFYSVGIGQISSEVPQNLSASRPQDRQFILSSKKLLLSDSGFYLCAWVGLGGAEAFFGQGTRLTVV.